A single sample is the source of the 24 T cell receptor beta chains below, sequenced in a study of CD4 T cells in relation to SARS-CoV-2 and coronaviruses. Sequencing used immunoSEQ multiplex PCR; TCRdb keeps in-frame clones, though not all of them. Of about 68,000 clones listed, approximately 95% were seen once; the top ten hold approximately 0.21%. Before the COVID-19 pandemic, during about 2011-2019, CD4+ T cells were taken from unexposed donors. What was sequenced was naive CD4+ T cells from PBMCs. Subset specified: naive CD4+ T cells isolated by negative enrichment. The receptors shown here come from a human donor in good health.

The gene calls are TRBV11-2 and TRBJ1-3, with no clear D. Germline CDR1 is SGHAT and CDR2 is FQNNGV. This CDR3 is built from 14 residues. CDR3: CEPPEGGSGNTIYF. Written as DNA, the CDR3 is TGTGAACCGCCAGAGGGTGGTTCTGGAAACACCATATATTTT.

The CDR3 here is CASSVGPDSYEQYF. The CDR3 nucleotides are TGTGCCAGCAGCGTAGGACCGGATTCCTACGAGCAGTACTTC. The chain uses TRBV9 and TRBJ2-7; unclear D gene. The CDR3 runs to 14 residues. Between the trimmed V and J ends, which lost 0 bases and 1 base, there was a span of 8 bases. CDR1 and CDR2 (germline): SGDLS, YYNGEE. Based on the CDR3 plus reference TRBV9 and TRBJ2-7, the full variable domain is DSGVTQTPKHLITATGQRVTLRCSPRSGDLSVYWYQQSLDQGLQFLIQYYNGEERAKGNILERFSAQQFPDLHSELNLSSLELGDSALYFCASSVGPDSYEQYFGPGTRLTVT.

This clone has only one observation. The chain recombines TRBV19 with TRBJ2-2; 8 nucleotides line up with TRBD2. The germline CDR1 and CDR2 sequences are LNHDA and SQIVND (reference sequence). V shed 6 bases, J shed 1 base, and the junction held 4 bases outside the gene matches. This CDR3 is 15 amino acids long. In DNA form, the CDR3 reads TGTGCCAGTAGGGACCGGGGGGGGAACACCGGGGAGCTGTTTTTT. Protein: CASRDRGGNTGELFF.

The chain joins TRBV10-1 to TRBJ1-1; D call uncertain. The CDR3 extends over 13 amino acids. CDR1 is WNHNN and CDR2 is SYGVQD in the germline V gene (reference sequence). V gave up 6 bases and J gave up 0 bases, with 8 bases separating them. CDR3: CASSAMMNTEAFF. CDR3 DNA: TGCGCCAGCAGCGCCATGATGAACACTGAAGCTTTCTTT.

The chain combines TRBV18 with TRBJ1-5, with D maybe TRBD1 (5 bases). With 3 bases removed from V and 3 bases from J, the gap between germline ends came to 9 bases. The CDR3 extends over 14 amino acids. The V gene's germline CDR1 is KGHSH and CDR2 LQKENI. CDR3: CASSPSGPNQPQHF. Written as DNA, the CDR3 is TGTGCCAGCTCACCGTCGGGACCCAATCAGCCCCAGCATTTT.

As regards this clone: An end of the junction differs from the germline gene, which may be a read error. The V gene is TRBV29-1, the J gene TRBJ1-2; D is perhaps TRBD1 (6 bases). CDR1 is SQVTM, CDR2 ANQGSEA, per germline. This CDR3 contains 13 residues. The CDR3 here is CSAEQGSNYGYTF. The CDR3 DNA follows: TGCAGCGCTGAACAGGGCTCGAACTATGGCTACACCTTC.

The CDR3 is CASSLDRSNTGELFF. The CDR3 DNA sequence: TGCGCCAGCAGCTTGGACAGGTCGAACACCGGGGAGCTGTTTTTT. The rearrangement uses TRBV5-1 and TRBJ2-2, with D perhaps matching TRBD1 (5 bases). CDR1 and CDR2 from the germline V gene are SGHRS and YFSETQ. V was pared by 0 bases and J by 0 bases, with 6 bases between. This CDR3 has 15 residues.

This chain uses TRBV30 with TRBJ2-7; D perhaps matches TRBD2 (5 bases). Trimming removed 2 bases at V and 7 bases at J, with 15 bases between. Germline CDR1 reads GTSNPN; CDR2 reads SVGIG (reference sequence). This CDR3 region has 13 residues. The chain's CDR3 is CAWSNDGLKEQYF. CDR3 sequence (DNA): TGTGCCTGGAGTAATGACGGACTGAAGGAGCAGTACTTC.

This sequence joins TRBV2 and TRBJ1-1; tentatively, D is TRBD1 (5 bases). The V end was cut by 8 bases, the J end by 4 bases, with 14 bases between. Germline CDR1 SNHLY, CDR2 FYNNEI. CDR3 size: 13 residues. The CDR3: CASHGGVGTEAFF. For the CDR3, the DNA is TGTGCCAGCCACGGGGGTGTCGGCACTGAAGCTTTCTTT.

This clone was found once. The J gene is TRBJ2-2, the V gene TRBV7-9; D may be TRBD1 (5 bases). CDR1 is SEHNR, CDR2 FQNEAQ, per germline (reference sequence). V was shortened by 3 bases and J by 5 bases, with 7 bases between the two germline ends. CDR3 length equals 13 residues. CDR3 protein: CASSFSGTGELFF. The CDR3 nucleotides read TGTGCCAGCAGCTTCTCAGGGACCGGGGAGCTGTTTTTT.

This chain uses TRBV7-2 with TRBJ1-1; D is unresolved. There are 14 residues in the CDR3. The V end was cut by 1 base, the J end by 3 bases, with 9 bases between. Germline-derived CDR1 and CDR2 are SGHTA and FQGNSA. The chain's CDR3 is CASSLVVRDTEAFF. Written as DNA, the CDR3 is TGTGCCAGCAGCTTAGTGGTGCGGGACACTGAAGCTTTCTTT. Complete variable domain (other parts from reference TRBV7-2 and TRBJ1-1): GAGVSQSPSNKVTEKGKDVELRCDPISGHTALYWYRQSLGQGLEFLIYFQGNSAPDKSGLPSDRFSAERTGGSVSTLTIQRTQQEDSAVYLCASSLVVRDTEAFFGQGTRLTVV.

The gene calls are TRBV24-1 and TRBJ2-3; TRBD2 aligns across 9 bases. The V and J ends lost 3 bases and 1 base, in that order; junction bases with no gene match: 4. Germline loops: CDR1 KGHDR, CDR2 SFDVKD. The CDR3 has 16 amino acids. CDR3 in amino acids: CATSDPIAGGTDTQYF. In DNA form, the CDR3 reads TGTGCCACCAGTGATCCTATAGCGGGGGGCACAGATACGCAGTATTTT.

The chain has TRBV10-3 and TRBJ1-3, with D unclear. CDR1 ENHRY and CDR2 SYGVKD come from the germline V gene. The germline V and J ends were trimmed by 6 bases and 4 bases, with 10 bases remaining between them. This CDR3 is built from 13 residues. CDR3 protein: CAISEVSGNTIYF. Written as DNA, the CDR3 is TGTGCCATCAGCGAGGTGAGCGGAAACACCATATATTTT.

The V call is TRBV4-3, the J call TRBJ2-5, with D uncertain. V shed 1 base and J shed 0 bases, with 6 bases lying between them. The CDR3 has 14 amino acids. Germline assignment: CDR1 LGHNA and CDR2 YSLEER. The CDR3 DNA reads as TGCGCCAGCAGCCAAGGCAGGTACCAAGAGACCCAGTACTTC. Translated: CASSQGRYQETQYF.

The chain has TRBV2 and TRBJ2-3; D uncertain. CDR1 SNHLY and CDR2 FYNNEI come from the germline V gene. V lost 6 bases to trimming and J lost 1 base, with 8 bases between them. This CDR3 contains 13 residues. CDR3 amino acids: CASRDGRTDTQYF. Here the CDR3 DNA reads TGTGCCAGCAGGGACGGTCGCACAGATACGCAGTATTTT.

The chain couples TRBV28 to TRBJ2-3, with 12 bases aligning to TRBD2. CDR3 length: 18 amino acids. V was pared by 2 bases and J by 3 bases, with 9 bases of the junction left unmatched. Per germline, CDR1 MDHEN and CDR2 SYDVKM. The CDR3 DNA reads as TGTGCCAGCAGTTTACTCTCTAGCGGGAGGGCCCAGACAGATACGCAGTATTTT. Residues: CASSLLSSGRAQTDTQYF.

The chain combines TRBV5-4 with TRBJ1-5, with 9 bases that match TRBD1. J lost 7 bases, V lost 3 bases, and 5 bases had no gene match. Germline CDR1 is SGHNT and CDR2 is YYREEE (reference sequence). This CDR3 has 14 amino acids. The chain's CDR3 is CASSSQGAGQPQHF. The CDR3 DNA is TGTGCCAGCAGCTCACAGGGGGCCGGCCAGCCCCAGCATTTT. The full variable domain, completed using reference TRBV5-4 and TRBJ1-5, is ETGVTQSPTHLIKTRGQQVTLRCSSQSGHNTVSWYQQALGQGPQFIFQYYREEENGRGNFPPRFSGLQFPNYSSELNVNALELDDSALYLCASSSQGAGQPQHFGDGTRLSIL.

In this sample, this clone turned up once. The genes are TRBV12-5 and TRBJ2-1, with 16 bases lining up with TRBD2. Germline values: CDR1 LGHNT, CDR2 FRNRAP. The CDR3 contains 19 residues. With V trimmed by 4 bases and J by 0 bases, 6 bases remained unmatched. The chain's CDR3 is CASGSPGLAGGGSYNEQFF. The DNA for the CDR3 is TGTGCTAGTGGTTCCCCGGGACTAGCGGGGGGGGGCTCCTACAATGAGCAGTTCTTC.

V gene TRBV20-1 combines with J gene TRBJ1-1; the D is unclear. Deletions cut 6 bases from V and 7 bases from J, with 12 bases between. The germline V gene has CDR1 DFQATT and CDR2 SNEGSKA (reference sequence). The CDR3 spans 11 residues. For the CDR3, the DNA is TGCAGTGCCCGGGGTCGGGGTGAAGCTTTCTTT. Amino acid sequence: CSARGRGEAFF.

The genes are TRBV18 and TRBJ1-3; D uncertain. From germline, CDR1 is KGHSH and CDR2 LQKENI. The V and J ends lost 1 base and 3 bases respectively, with 13 bases between them. The CDR3 runs to 16 residues. The CDR3 loop reads CASSPRRDGFGNTIYF. The CDR3 DNA sequence: TGTGCCAGCTCACCACGGAGGGATGGATTTGGAAACACCATATATTTT.

This rearrangement joins TRBV7-2 to TRBJ1-6; 7 bases are shared with TRBD1. The junction had 6 bases not matched to a gene; V was cut back by 3 bases and J by 4 bases. The germline CDR1 and CDR2 sequences are SGHTA and FQGNSA. CDR3 length: 16 amino acids. CDR3 residues: CASSFPRGLYNSPLHF. The CDR3 DNA reads as TGTGCCAGCAGCTTTCCCAGGGGGTTATATAATTCACCCCTCCACTTT.

The chain links TRBV4-3 to TRBJ2-1; D call uncertain. CDR3 size: 16 residues. V lost 0 bases to trimming and J lost 0 bases, with 9 bases between them. Germline CDR1 and CDR2: LGHNA and YSLEER. The CDR3 here is CASSQDDPGSYNEQFF. The CDR3 DNA is TGCGCCAGCAGCCAAGATGACCCGGGCTCCTACAATGAGCAGTTCTTC.

The table lists this clone with a count of one. The chain uses TRBV5-6 and TRBJ1-1; 7 bases fit TRBD1. V was pared by 0 bases and J by 0 bases, with 8 bases of the junction left unmatched. The germline CDR1 and CDR2 sequences are SGHDT and YYEEEE. The length of the CDR3 is 17 residues. The CDR3, as DNA: TGTGCCAGCAGCTTGGATGTGACAGGGACCATGAACACTGAAGCTTTCTTT. This encodes CASSLDVTGTMNTEAFF.

The rearrangement joins TRBV5-1 to TRBJ2-5; tentatively, D is TRBD2 (7 bases). Germline loops: CDR1 SGHRS, CDR2 YFSETQ. The CDR3 runs to 16 residues. Deletions cut 0 bases from V and 5 bases from J, with 17 bases between. The CDR3 coding sequence is TGCGCCAGCAGCTTGGATAACAGGGTAGCGGGTGAGACCCAGTACTTC. Residues: CASSLDNRVAGETQYF.